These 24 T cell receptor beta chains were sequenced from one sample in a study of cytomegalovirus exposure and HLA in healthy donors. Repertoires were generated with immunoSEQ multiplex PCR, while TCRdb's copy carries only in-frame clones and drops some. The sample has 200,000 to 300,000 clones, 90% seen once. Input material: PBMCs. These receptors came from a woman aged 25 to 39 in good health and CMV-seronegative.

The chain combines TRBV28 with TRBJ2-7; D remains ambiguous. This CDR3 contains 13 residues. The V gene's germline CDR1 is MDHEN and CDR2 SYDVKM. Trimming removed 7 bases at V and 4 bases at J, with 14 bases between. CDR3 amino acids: CASTPSPAYEQYF. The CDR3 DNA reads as TGTGCCAGCACTCCGAGCCCGGCTTACGAGCAGTACTTC.

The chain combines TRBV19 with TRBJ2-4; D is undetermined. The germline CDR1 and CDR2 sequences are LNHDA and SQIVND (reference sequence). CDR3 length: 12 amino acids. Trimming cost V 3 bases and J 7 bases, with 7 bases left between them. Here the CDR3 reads CASSIARNIQYF. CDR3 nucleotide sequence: TGTGCCAGTAGTATTGCGCGGAACATTCAGTACTTC. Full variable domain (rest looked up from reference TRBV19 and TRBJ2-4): DGGITQSPKYLFRKEGQNVTLSCEQNLNHDAMYWYRQDPGQGLRLIYYSQIVNDFQKGDIAEGYSVSREKKESFPLTVTSAQKNPTAFYLCASSIARNIQYFGAGTRLSVL.

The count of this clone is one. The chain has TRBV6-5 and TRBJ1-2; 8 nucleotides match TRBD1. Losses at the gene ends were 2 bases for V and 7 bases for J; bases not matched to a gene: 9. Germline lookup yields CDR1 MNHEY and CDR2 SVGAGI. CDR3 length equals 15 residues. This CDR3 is CASSYASGGVSGYTF. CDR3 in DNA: TGTGCCAGCAGTTACGCTTCAGGGGGCGTCTCTGGCTACACCTTC.

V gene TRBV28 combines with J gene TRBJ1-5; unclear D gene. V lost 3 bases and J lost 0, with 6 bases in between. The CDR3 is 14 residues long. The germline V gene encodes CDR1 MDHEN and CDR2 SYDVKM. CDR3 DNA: TGTGCCAGCAGTTTTTTGTATAGCAATCAGCCCCAGCATTTT. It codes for CASSFLYSNQPQHF.

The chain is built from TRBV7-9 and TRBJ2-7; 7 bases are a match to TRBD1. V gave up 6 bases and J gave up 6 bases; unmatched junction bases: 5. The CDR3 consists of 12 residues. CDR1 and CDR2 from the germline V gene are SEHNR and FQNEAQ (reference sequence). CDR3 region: CASRPTGSEQYF. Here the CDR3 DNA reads TGTGCCAGCAGACCGACAGGGTCCGAGCAGTACTTC.

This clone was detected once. Here the CDR3 DNA reads TGCACCAGCAGCCAAGATCTGTGGTCAACCGGGAGGGCCAAAAACATTCAGTACTTC. As protein: CTSSQDLWSTGRAKNIQYF. The rearrangement links TRBV1 to TRBJ2-4; TRBD2, the D gene given by the table, was not confirmed from the DNA. TRBV1 is marked as a pseudogene. This CDR3 spans 19 amino acids.

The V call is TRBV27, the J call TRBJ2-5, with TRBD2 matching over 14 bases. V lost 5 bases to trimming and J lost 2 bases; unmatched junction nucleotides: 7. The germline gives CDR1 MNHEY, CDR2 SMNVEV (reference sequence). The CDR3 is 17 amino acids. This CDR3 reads CASSRGLAGGLQETQYF. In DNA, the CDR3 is TGTGCCAGCAGTAGAGGACTAGCGGGAGGCCTTCAAGAGACCCAGTACTTC.

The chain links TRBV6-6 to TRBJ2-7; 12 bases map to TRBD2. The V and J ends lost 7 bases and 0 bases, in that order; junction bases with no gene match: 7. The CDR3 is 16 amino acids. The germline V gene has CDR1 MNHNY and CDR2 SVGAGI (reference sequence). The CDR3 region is CASTASGRVGSYEQYF. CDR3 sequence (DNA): TGTGCCAGCACGGCTAGCGGGAGGGTAGGCTCCTACGAGCAGTACTTC.

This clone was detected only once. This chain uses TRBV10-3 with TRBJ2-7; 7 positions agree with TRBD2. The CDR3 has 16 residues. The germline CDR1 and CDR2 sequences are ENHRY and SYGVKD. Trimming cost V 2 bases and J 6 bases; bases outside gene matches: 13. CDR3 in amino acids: CAISEPSRGGSGEQYF. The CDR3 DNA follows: TGTGCCATCAGTGAGCCCTCCCGGGGAGGGAGTGGCGAGCAGTACTTC.

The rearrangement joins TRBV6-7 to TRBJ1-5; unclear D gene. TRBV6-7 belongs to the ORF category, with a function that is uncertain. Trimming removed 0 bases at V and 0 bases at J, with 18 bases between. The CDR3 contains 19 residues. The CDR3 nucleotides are TGTGCCAGCAGTTACTCGAAGGGCCACAGCGACGATAGCAATCAGCCCCAGCATTTT. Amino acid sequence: CASSYSKGHSDDSNQPQHF.

Written as DNA, the CDR3 is TGCAGCGTTGCTCAGCGAAACGAGGTAGATACGCAGTATTTT. It translates to CSVAQRNEVDTQYF. This rearrangement joins TRBV29-1 to TRBJ2-3; D is uncertain. The germline V and J ends were trimmed by 4 bases and 5 bases, with 16 bases remaining between them. The CDR3 covers 14 residues. The germline gives CDR1 SQVTM, CDR2 ANQGSEA.

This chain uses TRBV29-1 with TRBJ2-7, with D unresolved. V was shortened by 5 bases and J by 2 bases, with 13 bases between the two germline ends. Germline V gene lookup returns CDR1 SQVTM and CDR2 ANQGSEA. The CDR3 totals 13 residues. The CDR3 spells CSVSTDTTYEQYF. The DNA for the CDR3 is TGCAGCGTTTCAACAGATACTACCTACGAGCAGTACTTC.

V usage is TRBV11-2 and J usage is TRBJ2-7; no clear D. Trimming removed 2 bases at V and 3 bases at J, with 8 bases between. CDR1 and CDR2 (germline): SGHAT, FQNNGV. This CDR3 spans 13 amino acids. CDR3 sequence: CASSLSDLYEQYF. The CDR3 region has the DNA TGTGCCAGCAGCTTATCTGACCTCTACGAGCAGTACTTC.

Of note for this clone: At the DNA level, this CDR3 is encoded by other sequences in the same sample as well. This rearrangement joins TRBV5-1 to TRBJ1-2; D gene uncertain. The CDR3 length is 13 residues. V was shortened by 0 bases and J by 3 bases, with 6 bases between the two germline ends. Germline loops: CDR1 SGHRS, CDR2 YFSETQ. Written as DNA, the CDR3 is TGCGCCAGCAGCTTGGAAGGTGACTATGGCTACACCTTC. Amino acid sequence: CASSLEGDYGYTF.

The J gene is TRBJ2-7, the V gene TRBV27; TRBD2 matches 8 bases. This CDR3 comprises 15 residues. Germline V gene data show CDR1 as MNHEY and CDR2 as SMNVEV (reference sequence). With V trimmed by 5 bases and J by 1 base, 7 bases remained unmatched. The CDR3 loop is CASSQGLAGSYEQYF. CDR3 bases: TGTGCCAGCAGTCAAGGACTAGCCGGGTCCTACGAGCAGTACTTC.

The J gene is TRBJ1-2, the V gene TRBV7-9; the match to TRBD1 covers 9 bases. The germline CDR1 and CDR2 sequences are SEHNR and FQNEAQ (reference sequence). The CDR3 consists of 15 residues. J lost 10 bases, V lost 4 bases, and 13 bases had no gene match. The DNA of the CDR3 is TGTGCCAGCAGCTATCTGGGACAGGGCATCGGGGACTACACCTTC. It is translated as CASSYLGQGIGDYTF.

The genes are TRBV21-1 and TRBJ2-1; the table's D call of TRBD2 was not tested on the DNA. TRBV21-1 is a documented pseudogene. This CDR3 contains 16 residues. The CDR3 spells CASTESGTSGKDEQFF. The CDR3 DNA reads TGTGCCAGCACCGAATCCGGGACTAGCGGGAAAGATGAGCAGTTCTTC.

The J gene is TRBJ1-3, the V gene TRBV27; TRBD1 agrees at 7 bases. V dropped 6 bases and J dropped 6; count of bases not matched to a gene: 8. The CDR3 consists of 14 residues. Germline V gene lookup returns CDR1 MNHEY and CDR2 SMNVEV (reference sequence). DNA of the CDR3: TGTGCCAGCAGAGATCGGACAGGTTCAAACACCATATATTTT. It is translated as CASRDRTGSNTIYF.

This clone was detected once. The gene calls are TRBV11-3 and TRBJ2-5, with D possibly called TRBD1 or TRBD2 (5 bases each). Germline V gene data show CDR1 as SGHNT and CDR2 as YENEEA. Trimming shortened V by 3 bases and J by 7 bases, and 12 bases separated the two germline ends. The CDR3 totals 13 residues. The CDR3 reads CASSLGTVGTQYF. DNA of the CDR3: TGTGCCAGCAGCTTGGGGACCGTTGGGACCCAGTACTTC.

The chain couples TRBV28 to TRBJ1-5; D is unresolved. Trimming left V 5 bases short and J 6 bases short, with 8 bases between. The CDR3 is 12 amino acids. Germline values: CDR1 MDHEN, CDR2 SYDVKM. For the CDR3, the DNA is TGTGCCAGCAGTGGCGGAGGTCAGCCCCAGCATTTT. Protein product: CASSGGGQPQHF.

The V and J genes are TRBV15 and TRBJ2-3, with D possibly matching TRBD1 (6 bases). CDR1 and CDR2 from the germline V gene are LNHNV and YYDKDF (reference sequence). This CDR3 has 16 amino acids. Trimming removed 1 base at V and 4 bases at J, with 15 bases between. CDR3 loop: CATSRVGGRGPDTQYF. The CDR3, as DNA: TGTGCCACCAGCAGAGTAGGAGGCAGGGGTCCAGATACGCAGTATTTT.

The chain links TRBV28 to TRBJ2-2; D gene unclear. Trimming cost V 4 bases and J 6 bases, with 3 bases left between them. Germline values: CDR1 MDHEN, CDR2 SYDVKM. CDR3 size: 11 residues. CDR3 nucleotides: TGTGCCAGCAGTTACGCCGGGGAGCTGTTTTTT. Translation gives CASSYAGELFF.

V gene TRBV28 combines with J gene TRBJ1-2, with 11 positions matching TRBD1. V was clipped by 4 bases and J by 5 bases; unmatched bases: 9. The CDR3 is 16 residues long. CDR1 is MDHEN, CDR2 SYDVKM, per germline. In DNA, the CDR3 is TGTGCCAGCAGTTATAGGCGGACAGGGGGCGGGTATGGCTACACCTTC. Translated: CASSYRRTGGGYGYTF.

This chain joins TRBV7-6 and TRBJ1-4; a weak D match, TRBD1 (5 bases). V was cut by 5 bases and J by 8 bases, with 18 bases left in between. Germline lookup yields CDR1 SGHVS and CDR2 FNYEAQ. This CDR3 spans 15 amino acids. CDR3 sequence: CASSAGVKGWEKLFF. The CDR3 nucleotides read TGTGCCAGCAGCGCGGGGGTGAAGGGATGGGAAAAACTGTTTTTT.